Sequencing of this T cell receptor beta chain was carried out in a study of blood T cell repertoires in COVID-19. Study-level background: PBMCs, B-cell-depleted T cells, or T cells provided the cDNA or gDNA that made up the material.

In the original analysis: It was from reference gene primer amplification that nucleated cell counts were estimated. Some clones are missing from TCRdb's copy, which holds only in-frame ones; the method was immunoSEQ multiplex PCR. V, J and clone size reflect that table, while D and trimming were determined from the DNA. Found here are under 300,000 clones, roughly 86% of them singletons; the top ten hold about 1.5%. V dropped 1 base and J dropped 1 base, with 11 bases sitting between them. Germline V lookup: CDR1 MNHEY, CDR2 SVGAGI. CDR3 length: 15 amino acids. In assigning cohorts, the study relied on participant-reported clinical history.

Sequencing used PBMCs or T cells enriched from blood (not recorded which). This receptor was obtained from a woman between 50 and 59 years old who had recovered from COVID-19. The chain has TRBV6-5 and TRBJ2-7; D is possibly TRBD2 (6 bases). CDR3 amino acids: CASSYWASASYEQYF. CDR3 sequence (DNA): TGTGCCAGCAGTTACTGGGCTAGCGCGTCCTACGAGCAGTACTTC.